The rows below give T cell receptor beta chains drawn from one sample of a study of blood T cell repertoires in COVID-19. Libraries were prepared by immunoSEQ multiplex PCR; TCRdb keeps only in-frame clonotypes and omits some of them. In the table there are about 100,000 clones, around 90% of which are singletons. The specimen was peripheral blood. The receptors here all came from a human donor in a cohort sampled during active COVID-19. Both conserved end residues are part of each CDR3. The order of the fields is J gene, V gene, D gene, CDR3 DNA, CDR3 protein. The D gene is left open where the match is weak.

J gene: TRBJ2-7; V gene: TRBV5-4; D gene: TRBD1; CDR3 DNA: TGTGCCAGCAGCTTACCCGGGACAGGGTCCTACGAGCAGTACTTC; CDR3 protein: CASSLPGTGSYEQYF
J gene: TRBJ1-4; V gene: TRBV27; D gene: -; CDR3 DNA: TGTGCCAGCAGGACTCTTAAGGGGAATGAAAAACTGTTTTTT; CDR3 protein: CASRTLKGNEKLFF
J gene: TRBJ2-7; V gene: TRBV7-9; D gene: -; CDR3 DNA: TGTGCCAGCAGCTTACCAGGCGACTCCTACGAGCAGTACTTC; CDR3 protein: CASSLPGDSYEQYF
J gene: TRBJ1-6; V gene: TRBV4-1; D gene: -; CDR3 DNA: TGCGCCAGCAGCCAAGATCAACACGCCAATTCACCCCTCCACTTT; CDR3 protein: CASSQDQHANSPLHF
J gene: TRBJ2-1; V gene: TRBV10-3; D gene: TRBD1; CDR3 DNA: TGTGCCATCAGTGCTCAGGGGGCAAATGAGCAGTTCTTC; CDR3 protein: CAISAQGANEQFF
J gene: TRBJ2-7; V gene: TRBV28; D gene: -; CDR3 DNA: TGTGCCAGCAGTTTGGTCGGTTACGAGCAGTACTTC; CDR3 protein: CASSLVGYEQYF
J gene: TRBJ1-2; V gene: TRBV29-1; D gene: TRBD1; CDR3 DNA: TGCAGCGTTACCCTTACAGGGGACTACACCTTC; CDR3 protein: CSVTLTGDYTF
J gene: TRBJ2-1; V gene: TRBV2; D gene: TRBD1; CDR3 DNA: TGTGCCAGCAGGGGGGGACAGGGAATCAATGAGCAGTTCTTC; CDR3 protein: CASRGGQGINEQFF
J gene: TRBJ2-7; V gene: TRBV5-1; D gene: -; CDR3 DNA: TGCGCCAGCAGCTTGTTTTCAGGGAACACCTACGAGCAGTACTTC; CDR3 protein: CASSLFSGNTYEQYF
J gene: TRBJ1-1; V gene: TRBV12-3/TRBV12-4; D gene: -; CDR3 DNA: TGTGCCAGCAACTCCCTGTTGGGCCTTGAAGCTTTCTTT; CDR3 protein: CASNSLLGLEAFF
J gene: TRBJ1-5; V gene: TRBV29-1; D gene: TRBD1; CDR3 DNA: TGCAGCGTTACGGAACAGGGGGTGGATCAGCCCCAGCATTTT; CDR3 protein: CSVTEQGVDQPQHF
J gene: TRBJ2-7; V gene: TRBV11-2; D gene: -; CDR3 DNA: TGTGCCAGCAGCTTAGAGGGCGCAGGTGGCGAGCAGTACTTC; CDR3 protein: CASSLEGAGGEQYF
J gene: TRBJ1-6; V gene: TRBV27; D gene: TRBD1; CDR3 DNA: TGTGCCAGCAGGGGACAGGGGGTTTCACCCCTCCACTTT; CDR3 protein: CASRGQGVSPLHF
J gene: TRBJ2-7; V gene: TRBV27; D gene: -; CDR3 DNA: TGTGCCAGCAGTCTATACAGGTCCAGCGACGAGCAGTACTTC; CDR3 protein: CASSLYRSSDEQYF
J gene: TRBJ1-2; V gene: TRBV3-1/TRBV3-2; D gene: -; CDR3 DNA: TGTGCCAGCAGCCAAGATAGGGTACAGGATCCTACCTATGGCTACACCTTC; CDR3 protein: CASSQDRVQDPTYGYTF
J gene: TRBJ1-1; V gene: TRBV10-3; D gene: -; CDR3 DNA: TGTGCCATCAGTCAGGAGGGGGGGCCGAACACTGAAGCTTTCTTT; CDR3 protein: CAISQEGGPNTEAFF
J gene: TRBJ1-2; V gene: TRBV6-6; D gene: TRBD1; CDR3 DNA: TGTGCCAGCAGTCTCGGACAGGGCCGAGGCTACACCTTC; CDR3 protein: CASSLGQGRGYTF
J gene: TRBJ2-3; V gene: TRBV20-1; D gene: TRBD2; CDR3 DNA: TGCAGTGCTAGTTCCCGGACTAGCGGGACGATTGGGAAAGATACGCAGTATTTT; CDR3 protein: CSASSRTSGTIGKDTQYF
J gene: TRBJ2-7; V gene: TRBV7-8; D gene: -; CDR3 DNA: TGTGCCAGCAGCTTGGGGCACAGGGTTCTCGAAGAGCAGTACTTC; CDR3 protein: CASSLGHRVLEEQYF
J gene: TRBJ2-3; V gene: TRBV7-2; D gene: TRBD2; CDR3 DNA: TGTGCCAGCAGCCATACAACCGGACTAGCGGGAGGGACAGATACGCAGTATTTT; CDR3 protein: CASSHTTGLAGGTDTQYF
J gene: TRBJ1-4; V gene: TRBV5-6; D gene: -; CDR3 DNA: TGTGCCAGCAGCTTGACAGGGTTAGAAGAAAAACTGTTTTTT; CDR3 protein: CASSLTGLEEKLFF
J gene: TRBJ2-1; V gene: TRBV28; D gene: TRBD2; CDR3 DNA: TGTGCCAGCAACCTAGCGGGAGTTAGTAGGCGCTACAATGAGCAGTTCTTC; CDR3 protein: CASNLAGVSRRYNEQFF
J gene: TRBJ2-6; V gene: TRBV7-7; D gene: TRBD1; CDR3 DNA: TGTGCTAGCAGCTTGGGGACAGTATCCTCTGGGGCCAACGTCCTGACTTTC; CDR3 protein: CASSLGTVSSGANVLTF
J gene: TRBJ1-2; V gene: TRBV12-3/TRBV12-4; D gene: -; CDR3 DNA: TGTGCCAGCAGTTTGCAGGTGAACTATGGCTACACCTTC; CDR3 protein: CASSLQVNYGYTF
J gene: TRBJ1-3; V gene: TRBV9; D gene: -; CDR3 DNA: TGTGCCAGCAGCTCTACAGGGTTCTCGGCGGCAAACACCATATATTTT; CDR3 protein: CASSSTGFSAANTIYF
J gene: TRBJ1-5; V gene: TRBV23-1; D gene: -; CDR3 DNA: TGCGCCAGCAGTCAATCGGGGGAGGGGTCCAATCAGCCCCAGCATTTT; CDR3 protein: CASSQSGEGSNQPQHF
J gene: TRBJ1-3; V gene: TRBV5-3; D gene: -; CDR3 DNA: TGTGCCAGAAGCTTCCGACAGACCAAATATTTT; CDR3 protein: CARSFRQTKYF
J gene: TRBJ2-1; V gene: TRBV2; D gene: -; CDR3 DNA: TGTGCCAGCAGTGAAGGGACTGGCTCCTACAATGAGCAGTTCTTC; CDR3 protein: CASSEGTGSYNEQFF
J gene: TRBJ1-2; V gene: TRBV5-5; D gene: -; CDR3 DNA: TGTGCCAGCAGCTTGGAAATCGTAGCATTTGGCTACACCTTC; CDR3 protein: CASSLEIVAFGYTF
J gene: TRBJ2-3; V gene: TRBV6-4; D gene: -; CDR3 DNA: TGTGCCAGCAGTGACTCGACGGGGGAAGATACGCAGTATTTT; CDR3 protein: CASSDSTGEDTQYF
J gene: TRBJ1-1; V gene: TRBV6-5; D gene: -; CDR3 DNA: TGTGCCAGCAGCCCCGCCGGTTTGAACACTGAAGCTTTCTTT; CDR3 protein: CASSPAGLNTEAFF
J gene: TRBJ2-5; V gene: TRBV15; D gene: -; CDR3 DNA: TGTGCCACCAGCAGAGATCTGGAGAGGGGGGAGACCCAGTACTTC; CDR3 protein: CATSRDLERGETQYF
J gene: TRBJ2-2; V gene: TRBV19; D gene: -; CDR3 DNA: TGTGCCAGTAGTATAGTACCCCCCCGAGTCAATAACACCGGGGAGCTGTTTTTT; CDR3 protein: CASSIVPPRVNNTGELFF
J gene: TRBJ2-2; V gene: TRBV6-5; D gene: -; CDR3 DNA: TGTGCCAGCAGGCAGGGCAGCCCGAACACCGGGGAGCTGTTTTTT; CDR3 protein: CASRQGSPNTGELFF
J gene: TRBJ1-2; V gene: TRBV21-1; D gene: -; CDR3 DNA: TGTGCCAGCAGCACCCCCGCCCCGGACAGGGGGCAGAATAACTATGGCTACACCTTC; CDR3 protein: CASSTPAPDRGQNNYGYTF
J gene: TRBJ1-1; V gene: TRBV4-3; D gene: TRBD1; CDR3 DNA: TGCGCCAGCAGCCACCGGGACAGGGGGGAAGCTTTCTTT; CDR3 protein: CASSHRDRGEAFF
J gene: TRBJ2-7; V gene: TRBV28; D gene: -; CDR3 DNA: TGTGCCAGCAGTTTCCTACAGGGCCAGGTCGACGAGCAGTACTTC; CDR3 protein: CASSFLQGQVDEQYF
J gene: TRBJ2-5; V gene: TRBV6-5; D gene: -; CDR3 DNA: TGTGCCAGCAGTAACAGGGAAAGAGAGACCCAGTACTTC; CDR3 protein: CASSNRERETQYF
J gene: TRBJ2-5; V gene: TRBV2; D gene: -; CDR3 DNA: TGTGCCAGCAGGATGGACGGGGTCCAAGAGACCCAGTACTTC; CDR3 protein: CASRMDGVQETQYF
J gene: TRBJ2-7; V gene: TRBV6-5; D gene: -; CDR3 DNA: TGTGCCACCAGGGAGGGAACAGGGGGGCCCTACGAGCAGTACTTC; CDR3 protein: CATREGTGGPYEQYF